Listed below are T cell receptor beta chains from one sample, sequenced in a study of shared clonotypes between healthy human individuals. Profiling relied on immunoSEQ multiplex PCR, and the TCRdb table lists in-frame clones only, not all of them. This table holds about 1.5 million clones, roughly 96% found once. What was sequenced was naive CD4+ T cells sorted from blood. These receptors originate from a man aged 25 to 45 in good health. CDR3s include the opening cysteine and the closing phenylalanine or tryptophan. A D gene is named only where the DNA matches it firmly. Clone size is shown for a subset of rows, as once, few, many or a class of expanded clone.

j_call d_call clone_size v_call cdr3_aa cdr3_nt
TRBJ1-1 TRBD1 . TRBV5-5 CASSFTFPGQGGYAAFF TGTGCCAGCAGCTTCACGTTCCCGGGACAGGGGGGGTACGCTGCTTTCTTT
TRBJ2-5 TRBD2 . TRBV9 CASSVGTSGWGETQYF TGTGCCAGCAGCGTTGGGACTAGCGGATGGGGAGAGACCCAGTACTTC
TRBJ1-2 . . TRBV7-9 CASSLAGGVGGYTF TGTGCCAGCAGCTTAGCAGGGGGTGTAGGTGGCTACACCTTC
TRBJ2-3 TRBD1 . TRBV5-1 CASSYTGTGVADTQYF TGCGCCAGCAGCTACACCGGGACAGGGGTGGCAGATACGCAGTATTTT
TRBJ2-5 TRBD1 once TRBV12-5 CASGSGQGQETQYF TGTGCTAGTGGTTCCGGACAGGGACAAGAGACCCAGTACTTC
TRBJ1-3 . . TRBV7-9 CASVNSGGNTIYF TGTGCCAGCGTCAATAGTGGTGGAAACACCATATATTTT
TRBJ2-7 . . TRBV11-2 CASSSFPGQPLNEQYF TGTGCCAGCAGCTCCTTTCCGGGACAACCTCTCAACGAGCAGTACTTC
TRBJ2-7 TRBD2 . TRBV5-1 CASSPAGIAGGYEQYF TGCGCCAGCAGCCCCGCGGGAATAGCGGGAGGATACGAGCAGTACTTC
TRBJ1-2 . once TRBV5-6 CASSLVLGGSYGYTF TGTGCCAGCAGCTTGGTTTTGGGGGGTAGCTATGGCTACACCTTC
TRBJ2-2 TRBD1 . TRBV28 CASSLARGTGELFF TGTGCCAGCAGTTTAGCCAGGGGGACCGGGGAGCTGTTTTTT
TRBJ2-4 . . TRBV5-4 CASGIGTNKNIQYF TGTGCCAGCGGGATCGGGACGAACAAAAACATTCAGTACTTC
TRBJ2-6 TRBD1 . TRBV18 CASSRQGGSGANVLTF TGTGCCAGCTCACGACAGGGGGGCTCTGGGGCCAACGTCCTGACTTTC
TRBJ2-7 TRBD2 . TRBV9 CASRQAGAGPYEQYF TGTGCCAGCAGGCAAGCGGGAGCGGGTCCCTACGAGCAGTACTTC
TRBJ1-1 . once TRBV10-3 CAITTTGTATSEAFF TGTGCCATCACAACAACCGGGACGGCGACGTCTGAAGCTTTCTTT
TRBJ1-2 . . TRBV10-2 CASSAWQPRIYGYTF TGCGCCAGCAGTGCCTGGCAGCCGAGAATATATGGCTACACCTTC
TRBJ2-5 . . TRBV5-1 CASSLTGLRETQYF TGCGCCAGCAGCTTGACAGGGCTGAGAGAGACCCAGTACTTC
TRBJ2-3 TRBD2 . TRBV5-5 CASSLAGSTDTQYF TGTGCCAGCAGCTTAGCGGGGAGCACAGATACGCAGTATTTT
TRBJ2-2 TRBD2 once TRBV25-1 CASSQIAGGTGELFF TGTGCCAGCAGCCAAATAGCGGGAGGGACCGGGGAGCTGTTTTTT
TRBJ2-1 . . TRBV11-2 CASSYLGGMGEQFF TGTGCCAGCAGCTACCTGGGAGGTATGGGTGAGCAGTTCTTC
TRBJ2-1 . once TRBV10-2 CASSESATAGNYNEQFF TGCGCCAGCAGTGAGTCTGCTACCGCCGGGAATTACAATGAGCAGTTCTTC
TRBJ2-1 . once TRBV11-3 CASSLRGSNEQFF TGTGCCAGCAGCCTCAGAGGGTCCAATGAGCAGTTCTTC
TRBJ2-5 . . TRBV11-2 CASSLFPNQETQYF TGTGCCAGCAGCTTATTTCCAAACCAAGAGACCCAGTACTTC
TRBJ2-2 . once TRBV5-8 CASSLGGRNTGELFF TGTGCCAGCAGCTTAGGGGGTCGGAACACCGGGGAGCTGTTTTTT
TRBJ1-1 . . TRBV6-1 CASKVSSNTEAFF TGTGCCAGCAAGGTCAGTTCGAACACTGAAGCTTTCTTT
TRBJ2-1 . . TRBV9 CASSVGMADEQFF TGTGCCAGCAGCGTAGGAATGGCGGATGAGCAGTTCTTC
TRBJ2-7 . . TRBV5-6 CASSLFLKGVTLYEQYF TGTGCCAGCAGCTTGTTTCTTAAGGGAGTTACTCTCTACGAGCAGTACTTC
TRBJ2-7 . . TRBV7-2 CASSLARGREQYF TGTGCCAGCAGCTTAGCGCGGGGCCGGGAGCAGTACTTC
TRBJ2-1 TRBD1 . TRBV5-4 CASSRWDRDHEQFF TGTGCCAGCAGTAGATGGGACAGGGATCATGAGCAGTTCTTC
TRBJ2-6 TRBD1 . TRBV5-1 CASGGQGPFSGANVLTF TGCGCCAGCGGCGGACAGGGCCCCTTCTCTGGGGCCAACGTCCTGACTTTC
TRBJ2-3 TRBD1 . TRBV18 CASSPEIGQGGDTQYF TGTGCCAGCTCACCGGAAATTGGACAGGGGGGGGATACGCAGTATTTT